This TCR beta chain is from a study of T cell responses to AZD1222 COVID-19 vaccine. Analyses pooled second doses at about 4 or about 12 weeks. V lost 7 bases and J lost 0, with 18 bases in between. The CDR3 loop spans 16 amino acids. CDR1 and CDR2 from the germline V gene are LNHDA and SQIVND (reference sequence). Study outcomes and limitations: Of spike-specific TCRs, nearly half reportedly target regions left unmutated in variants. The repertoires were collected only after the peak T cell response. Increases in Spike-specific TCR breadth and depth were seen after two AZD1222 doses.

Details on this clone: The antigen remains undetermined.

The data were produced by immunoSEQ multiplex PCR, yet TCRdb's version contains in-frame clones alone and is incomplete. The repertoire consists of approximately 120,000 clones, with 85% to 90% occurring once and the leading ten covering just under 4.5%. V is TRBV19 and J is TRBJ1-1; D possibly corresponds to TRBD1 (6 bases). Sample: peripheral blood, taken 28 days after the second AZD1222 dose. The clonotype originates from an adult who received the AZD1222 COVID-19 vaccine. This chain's CDR3 is CASTPTGRGMNTEAFF. For the CDR3, the DNA is TGTGCCAGTACCCCGACAGGCCGAGGGATGAACACTGAAGCTTTCTTT.